These T cell receptor beta chains were read from a single sample in a study of identical twins. TCRdb reprocessed the 5' RACE reads via MiXCR and lists one record per CDR3 protein. The sample holds 350,000 or so distinct CDR3 sequences, around an eighth seen once. This same sample was also taken into another study, of yellow fever vaccine responses in identical twins.

Sequenced material: CD8+ T cells sorted from blood. The receptors originated from a woman aged 18-29 years in good health. Both conserved end residues are part of each CDR3. Fields, in order: V gene, J gene, clone size, D gene, CDR3 protein, CDR3 DNA. A D gene is named only where the DNA matches it firmly. Some rows have no size entry. The others give once, few or many, or a class for an expanded clone.

>TRBV20-1|TRBJ2-5|NA|NA
CSASSSRETQYF
TGCAGTGCTAGCAGTAGCCGGGAGACCCAGTACTTC
>TRBV21-1|TRBJ2-3|NA|NA
CASAWDRELDTQYF
TGTGCCAGCGCATGGGACAGGGAATTAGATACGCAGTATTTT
>TRBV7-9|TRBJ2-5|many|NA
CASSLGPDQETQYF
TGTGCCAGCAGCTTAGGTCCAGACCAAGAGACCCAGTACTTC
>TRBV9|TRBJ2-5|few|TRBD2
CASSPRTSGVGETQYF
TGTGCCAGCAGCCCCAGGACTAGCGGGGTGGGGGAGACCCAGTACTTC
>TRBV20-1|TRBJ2-4|NA|TRBD2
CSAQSGGGGIQYF
TGCAGTGCTCAAAGCGGGGGAGGAGGCATTCAGTACTTC
>TRBV4-1|TRBJ1-6|few|NA
CASSLLGGPLHF
TGCGCCAGCAGCCTTCTGGGAGGTCCCCTCCACTTT
>TRBV5-5|TRBJ2-1|NA|TRBD2
CASSRGSGMSDNEQFF
TGTGCCAGCAGCCGAGGAAGCGGGATGTCGGACAATGAGCAGTTCTTC
>TRBV4-1|TRBJ2-3|few|NA
CASSQDRVGALTDTQYF
TGCGCCAGCAGCCAAGATAGGGTGGGGGCGCTCACAGATACGCAGTATTTT
>TRBV15|TRBJ2-1|NA|TRBD1
CATSRDRDRGLIEQFF
TGTGCCACCAGCAGAGATCGGGACAGGGGGCTAATTGAGCAGTTCTTC
>TRBV12-5|TRBJ2-3|many|TRBD2
CASVNSGRNDTQYF
TGTGCTAGTGTTAATAGCGGGAGGAATGATACGCAGTATTTT
>TRBV27|TRBJ2-3|few|TRBD2
CASSPALAGGIDTQYF
TGTGCCAGCAGCCCGGCATTAGCGGGAGGGATAGATACGCAGTATTTT
>TRBV12-3/TRBV12-4|TRBJ2-5|NA|NA
CASSREYKETQYF
TGTGCCAGCAGTCGGGAGTACAAAGAGACCCAGTACTTC
>TRBV2|TRBJ2-2|NA|NA
CASSDRDRLNTGELFF
TGTGCCAGCAGTGACAGAGACAGGTTGAACACCGGGGAGCTGTTTTTT
>TRBV5-1|TRBJ2-7|many|TRBD2
CASSIIAGESYEQYF
TGCGCCAGCAGCATAATAGCGGGAGAGTCCTACGAGCAGTACTTC
>TRBV28|TRBJ2-2|few|NA
CASSLMDSANTGELFF
TGTGCCAGCAGTTTAATGGACAGCGCCAACACCGGGGAGCTGTTTTTT
>TRBV10-3|TRBJ1-2|many|NA
CAISEANNYGYTF
TGTGCCATCAGTGAGGCAAATAACTATGGCTACACCTTC
>TRBV14|TRBJ1-6|few|NA
CASSQGRGLGSPLHF
TGTGCCAGCAGCCAAGGACGTGGGTTGGGTTCACCCCTCCACTTT
>TRBV7-2|TRBJ2-5|NA|TRBD2
CASSEPGLAGKETQYF
TGTGCCAGCAGCGAACCGGGACTAGCGGGGAAAGAGACCCAGTACTTC
>TRBV27|TRBJ2-5|NA|TRBD2
CASSPNGLAGQETQYF
TGTGCCAGCAGTCCAAACGGACTAGCGGGGCAAGAGACCCAGTACTTC
>TRBV6-1|TRBJ2-3|NA|TRBD2
CASSEISGGTDTQYF
TGTGCCAGCAGTGAAATTAGCGGGGGGACAGATACGCAGTATTTT
>TRBV29-1|TRBJ2-1|many|NA
CSAETTPVNNEQFF
TGCAGCGCCGAGACTACACCCGTCAACAATGAGCAGTTCTTC
>TRBV24-1|TRBJ2-2|many|NA
CATSDFSDTGELFF
TGTGCCACCAGTGATTTTAGCGACACCGGGGAGCTGTTTTTT
>TRBV7-6|TRBJ1-1|few|NA
CASSPPTYMNTEAFF
TGTGCCAGCAGCCCCCCCACATACATGAACACTGAAGCTTTCTTT
>TRBV11-2|TRBJ2-1|many|TRBD1
CASSSRTDRPRIYNEQFF
TGTGCCAGCAGCTCTCGAACGGACAGGCCCCGTATATACAATGAGCAGTTCTTC
>TRBV29-1|TRBJ2-2|NA|TRBD2
CIVVAGGTGELFF
TGCATCGTGGTAGCGGGAGGCACCGGGGAGCTGTTTTTT
>TRBV20-1|TRBJ1-5|many|TRBD1
CSARAGDRVFQPQHF
TGCAGTGCTAGAGCGGGGGACAGGGTCTTTCAGCCCCAGCATTTT
>TRBV3-1|TRBJ2-2|few|TRBD1
CASSPLDRGRFAGELFF
TGTGCCAGCAGTCCCTTGGACAGGGGGCGCTTCGCCGGGGAGCTGTTTTTT
>TRBV6-2/TRBV6-3|TRBJ2-7|NA|TRBD2
CASSYSITSGNYEQYF
TGTGCCAGCAGTTACTCGATCACTAGCGGAAATTACGAGCAGTACTTC
>TRBV15|TRBJ2-7|NA|NA
CATSRDRGFLNEQYF
TGTGCCACCAGCAGAGATCGGGGATTCCTTAACGAGCAGTACTTC
>TRBV20-1|TRBJ2-5|NA|NA
CSAGTADF
TGCAGTGCCGGGACCGCAGACTTC
>TRBV12-3/TRBV12-4|TRBJ2-3|few|NA
CASRRSRDFLTDTQYF
TGTGCCAGCAGACGCAGCCGGGACTTCCTCACAGATACGCAGTATTTT
>TRBV7-9|TRBJ2-1|NA|TRBD2
CASSNRSWREGRDEQFF
TGTGCCAGCAGCAACCGGTCGTGGCGGGAGGGCCGGGATGAGCAGTTCTTC
>TRBV12-3/TRBV12-4|TRBJ1-2|NA|NA
CASSFLGTRSPEGYGYTF
TGTGCCAGCAGTTTTTTAGGGACCCGGAGCCCCGAGGGCTATGGCTACACCTTC
>TRBV7-6|TRBJ2-1|NA|NA
CASSLEWRKNEQFF
TGTGCCAGCAGCTTAGAATGGCGGAAAAATGAGCAGTTCTTC
>TRBV15|TRBJ1-1|few|NA
CATSSPPGSRSTEAFF
TGTGCCACCAGCAGTCCCCCTGGAAGCCGAAGCACTGAAGCTTTCTTT